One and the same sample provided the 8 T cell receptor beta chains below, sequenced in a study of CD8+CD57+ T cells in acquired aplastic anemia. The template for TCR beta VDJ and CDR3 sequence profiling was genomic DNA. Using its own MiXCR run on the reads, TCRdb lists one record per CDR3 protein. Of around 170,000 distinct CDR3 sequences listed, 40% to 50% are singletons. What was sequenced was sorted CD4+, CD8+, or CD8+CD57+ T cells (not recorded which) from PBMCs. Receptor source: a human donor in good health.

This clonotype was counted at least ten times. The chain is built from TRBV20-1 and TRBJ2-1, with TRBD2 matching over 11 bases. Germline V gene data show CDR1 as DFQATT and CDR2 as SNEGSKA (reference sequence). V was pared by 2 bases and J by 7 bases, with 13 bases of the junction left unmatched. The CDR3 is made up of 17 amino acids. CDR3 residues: CSARRHSGRANGNEQFF. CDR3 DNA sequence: TGCAGTGCTAGAAGGCATAGCGGGAGGGCTAATGGGAATGAGCAGTTCTTC.

The CDR3 nucleotides read TGCGCCAGCAGCCAAGTGACAGCGGGGGGGACCCACGAGCAGTACTTC. This translates into CASSQVTAGGTHEQYF. The rearrangement joins TRBV4-1 to TRBJ2-7, with 10 bases aligning to TRBD2. Germline assignment: CDR1 MGHRA and CDR2 YSYEKL. V lost 1 base and J lost 5; bases outside the gene matches: 8. This CDR3 is 16 amino acids long.

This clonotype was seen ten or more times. As DNA, the CDR3 is TGTGCCAGCAGCCTTTCACAGGGGGCGAGGTACGAGCAGTACTTC. Protein: CASSLSQGARYEQYF. The rearrangement links TRBV6-1 to TRBJ2-7; 9 bases match TRBD1. The germline V gene encodes CDR1 MNHNS and CDR2 SASEGT. This CDR3 is 15 amino acids long. The J segment lost 4 bases and the V segment lost 6 bases, leaving 10 bases of the junction unmatched.

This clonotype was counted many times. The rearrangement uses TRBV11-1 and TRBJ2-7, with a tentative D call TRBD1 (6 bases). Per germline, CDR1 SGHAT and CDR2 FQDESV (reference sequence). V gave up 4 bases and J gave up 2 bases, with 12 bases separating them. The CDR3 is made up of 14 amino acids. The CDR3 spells CASSYPGQTYEQYF. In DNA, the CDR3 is TGTGCCAGCAGCTATCCGGGACAAACCTACGAGCAGTACTTC. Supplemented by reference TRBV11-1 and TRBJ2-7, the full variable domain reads EAEVAQSPRYKITEKSQAVAFWCDPISGHATLYWYRQILGQGPELLVQFQDESVVDDSQLPKDRFSAERLKGVDSTLKIQPAELGDSAMYLCASSYPGQTYEQYFGPGTRLTVT.

In DNA form, the CDR3 reads TGCAGCGTGGGGCGGGCAGATACGCAGTATTTT. Translated: CSVGRADTQYF. The chain links TRBV29-1 to TRBJ2-3, with D perhaps being TRBD1 or TRBD2 (5 bases each). V lost 6 bases and J 4 bases, leaving 8 bases between the germline ends. Germline V gene data show CDR1 as SQVTM and CDR2 as ANQGSEA. The CDR3 spans 11 residues.

The CDR3 sequence: CSARSGYNEQFF. CDR3 nucleotides: TGCAGCGCCCGAAGCGGATACAATGAGCAGTTCTTC. This chain connects TRBV29-1 to TRBJ2-1; a possible D gene is TRBD2 (5 bases). CDR1 is SQVTM and CDR2 is ANQGSEA in the germline V gene. V lost 7 bases, J lost 4 bases, and 11 bases lay in between. This CDR3 region has 12 residues.

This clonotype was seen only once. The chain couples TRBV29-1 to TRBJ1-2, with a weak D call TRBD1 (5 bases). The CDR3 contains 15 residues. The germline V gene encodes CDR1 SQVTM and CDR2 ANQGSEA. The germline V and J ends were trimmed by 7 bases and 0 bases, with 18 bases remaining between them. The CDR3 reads CSAPTPGGANYGYTF. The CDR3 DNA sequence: TGCAGCGCTCCAACCCCGGGGGGAGCTAACTATGGCTACACCTTC.

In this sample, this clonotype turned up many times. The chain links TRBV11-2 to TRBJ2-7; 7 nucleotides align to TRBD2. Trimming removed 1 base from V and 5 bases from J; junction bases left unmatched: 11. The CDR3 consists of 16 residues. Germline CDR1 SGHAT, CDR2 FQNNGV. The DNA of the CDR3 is TGTGCCAGCAGCTTAGTGTTCACTAGCGCGGTCAACGAGCAGTACTTC. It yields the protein CASSLVFTSAVNEQYF. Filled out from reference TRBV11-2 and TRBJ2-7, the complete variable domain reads EAGVAQSPRYKIIEKRQSVAFWCNPISGHATLYWYQQILGQGPKLLIQFQNNGVVDDSQLPKDRFSAERLKGVDSTLKIQPAKLEDSAVYLCASSLVFTSAVNEQYFGPGTRLTVT.